This entry is about one TCR beta chain. This sample stems from a study of blood T cell repertoires in COVID-19. The protocol was immunoSEQ multiplex PCR, while the TCRdb copy is restricted to in-frame clones and leaves out a portion. The table records about 200,000 clones, 81% of them present only once. Unmatched junction bases numbered 7, after V lost 6 bases and J lost 8 bases. CDR3 length: 13 residues. Per germline, CDR1 SEHNR and CDR2 FQNEAQ (reference sequence). Sequenced material: PBMCs or T cells enriched from blood (not recorded which). The sequence derives from a woman aged 45-65 years with acute COVID-19. The V gene is TRBV7-9, the J gene TRBJ1-2; 9 nucleotides match TRBD1. The CDR3 loop reads CASSSQGAEGYTF. The CDR3 DNA sequence: TGTGCCAGCAGTTCACAGGGGGCGGAAGGCTACACCTTC.